The rows below give T cell receptor beta chains drawn from one sample of a study of shared clonotypes between healthy human individuals. Repertoires were generated with immunoSEQ multiplex PCR, while TCRdb's copy carries only in-frame clones and drops some. The sample carries 1,400,000 or so clones, 98% recorded once. The specimen sequenced was naive CD4+ T cells sorted from blood. The receptors were sampled from a young man in good health. The conserved cysteine and the conserved F or W are not part of the CDR3 here. The D gene is left open where the match is weak. Clone size is not always given. Where it is, it says once, few, many or a class for expanded clones.

NA NA TRBV6-1 ASTIHGGGSYEQY
NA NA TRBV11-2 ASSLNLDDNEQF
NA NA TRBV5-6 ASRATGSQETQY
NA NA TRBV7-9 ASSFGQTNEEKLF
NA once TRBV6-1 ASSAGTFTRGYT
TRBD1 NA TRBV14 ASSYNTGTGAYEQY
NA NA TRBV28 AGASANIPDTQY
TRBD2 NA TRBV27 ASSSRTSGTLRRAYEQY
TRBD2 NA TRBV5-4 ASSPQLAGDHEQY
NA NA TRBV28 ASSLQGVGNTIY
TRBD1 NA TRBV5-1 ASSSGTGQETQY
NA NA TRBV4-3 ASSQARGDTQY
NA NA TRBV28 ATWLSYGYT
NA NA TRBV6-5 ASIRLPSGANVLT
TRBD1 once TRBV5-1 ASSRDSSGANVLT
NA NA TRBV30 AWTKGPNSYEQY
NA NA TRBV7-7 ASGTGLSEQF
NA once TRBV9 ASSVGGIKGVTEAF
NA NA TRBV18 ASSPIASNYEQY
TRBD1 NA TRBV18 ASSLDRDEQY
NA NA TRBV21-1 AGTSGSPNTGELF
NA once TRBV30 AWSVEEKYT
TRBD1 NA TRBV19 ASSTGTGGKSYNEQF
TRBD2 NA TRBV30 AWSKGLAGARGLNNEQF
TRBD1 once TRBV29-1 SVAGTGGFNQPQH
NA NA TRBV10-1 ASSERVWNEQF
NA NA TRBV10-3 AISENGGSTDTQY
NA NA TRBV20-1 SARRNEKLF
NA NA TRBV9 ASSIGAAGIETQY
NA NA TRBV29-1 SVDEGPQTYT
NA NA TRBV7-3 ASSLRRTGAGELF
TRBD2 NA TRBV7-2 ASSLAEVAGVNEQY
TRBD2 NA TRBV18 ASSPMAGTTKETQY
TRBD1 NA TRBV28 ASSSRQGVYGYT
NA NA TRBV6-5 ASSFQGGSKNIQY
NA NA TRBV14 ASSQETGELF
TRBD2 NA TRBV10-3 AIREGIGSGRAKTQY
NA NA TRBV10-3 AISVADIGNSGANVLT
NA NA TRBV27 ASSVRDSNQSQH
TRBD1 NA TRBV19 ASRQTGGGGNQPQH